This T cell receptor (beta chain) derives from a study of blood T cell repertoires in COVID-19. The data were produced by immunoSEQ multiplex PCR, yet TCRdb's version contains in-frame clones alone and is incomplete. Among about 150,000 clones listed, about nine tenths were seen once. The ends lost 2 bases at V and 8 bases at J; junction bases unmatched: 8. Per germline, CDR1 WSHSY and CDR2 SAAADI. The CDR3 consists of 15 residues. Everyone who took part was roughly 18 to 89 years old, and they came from 20 to 25 US areas. Participant reports of clinical history set cohort assignment. The sequenced material came from PBMCs or T cells enriched from blood (not recorded which). The clonotype comes from a man aged 45-60 years who had recovered from COVID-19. This chain links TRBV10-2 with TRBJ2-3; TRBD2 aligns across 9 bases. CDR3 loop: CASSERRGGPGTQYF. DNA of the CDR3: TGCGCCAGCAGTGAGCGGCGGGGGGGCCCGGGTACGCAGTATTTT.